The sequence of this TCR beta chain was determined in a study of blood T cell repertoires in COVID-19. On the study more broadly: There were acute and convalescent COVID-19 samples, and they came from the United States, Italy and Spain.

Per the original methods: Estimation of nucleated cell counts relied on the amplification of reference gene primers. Generated by immunoSEQ multiplex PCR, the TCRdb table keeps only in-frame clones and is missing some. V and J calls and clone size are as listed in that table; D and trimming were resolved from the DNA. The profile shows 540,000 or so clones, roughly 89% of them singletons. The Seattle site enrolled patients during active infection and followed them longitudinally. Germline CDR1 and CDR2: SGHNT and YENEEA. The CDR3 is 14 residues long. V shed 0 bases and J shed 5 bases, with 10 bases lying between them.

The chain is built from TRBV11-3 and TRBJ1-1; TRBD1 might be the D (5 bases). This TCR was recovered from a woman in her forties or fifties with COVID-19, enrolled during active disease. Sequences were obtained from peripheral blood. CDR3 in amino acids: CASSLESGNTEAFF. In DNA, the CDR3 is TGTGCCAGCAGCTTAGAGTCAGGGAATACTGAAGCTTTCTTT.